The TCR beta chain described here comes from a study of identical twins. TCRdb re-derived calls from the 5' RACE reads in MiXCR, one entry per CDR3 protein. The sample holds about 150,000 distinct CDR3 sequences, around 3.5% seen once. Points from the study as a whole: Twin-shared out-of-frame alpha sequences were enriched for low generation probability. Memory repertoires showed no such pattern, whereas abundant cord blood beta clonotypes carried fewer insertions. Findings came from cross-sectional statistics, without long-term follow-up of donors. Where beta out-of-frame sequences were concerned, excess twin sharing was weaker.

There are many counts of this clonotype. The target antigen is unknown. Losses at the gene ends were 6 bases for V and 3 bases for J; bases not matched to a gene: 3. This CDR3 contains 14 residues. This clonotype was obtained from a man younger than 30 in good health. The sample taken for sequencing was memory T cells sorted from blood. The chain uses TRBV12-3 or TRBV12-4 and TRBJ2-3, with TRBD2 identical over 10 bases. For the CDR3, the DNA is TGTGCCAGCAGCCCGACTAGCGGGACAGATACGCAGTATTTT. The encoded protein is CASSPTSGTDTQYF.